This entry concerns a single TCR beta chain. The sample comes from a study of blood T cell repertoires in COVID-19. Here immunoSEQ multiplex PCR was the method, and the copy in TCRdb shows in-frame clones only, minus some. The data show 35,000 to 40,000 clones, roughly 87% seen once. Looked up from germline, CDR1 is LNHNV and CDR2 is YYDKDF (reference sequence). The CDR3 consists of 16 residues. With 3 bases removed from V and 3 bases from J, the gap between germline ends came to 15 bases. The TCR sequence derives from a man in his fifties or sixties with COVID-19, enrolled during active disease. The specimen was peripheral blood. This chain links TRBV15 with TRBJ1-5; D call uncertain. The CDR3 nucleotides are TGTGCCACCAGCAGTCCCGCAGGTCCCAACAATCAGCCCCAGCATTTT. It specifies CATSSPAGPNNQPQHF.